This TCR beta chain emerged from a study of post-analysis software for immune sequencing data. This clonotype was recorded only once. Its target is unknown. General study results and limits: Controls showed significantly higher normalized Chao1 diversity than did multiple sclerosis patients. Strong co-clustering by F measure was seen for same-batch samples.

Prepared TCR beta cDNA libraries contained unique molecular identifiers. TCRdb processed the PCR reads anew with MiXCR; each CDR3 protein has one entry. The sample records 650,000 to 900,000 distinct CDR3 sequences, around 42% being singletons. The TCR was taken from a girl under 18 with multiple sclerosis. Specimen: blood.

The CDR3 here is CASMGAGWQPQHF. CDR3 bases: TGTGCCAGTATGGGGGCAGGGTGGCAGCCCCAGCATTTT. The chain employs TRBV19 and TRBJ1-5, with D perhaps TRBD1 (6 bases). The CDR3 extends over 13 amino acids. Trimming removed 7 bases from V and 7 bases from J, with 14 bases in between. CDR1 is LNHDA and CDR2 is SQIVND in the germline V gene (reference sequence).